This TCR beta chain was sequenced during a study of T cell responses to AZD1222 COVID-19 vaccine. V gave up 3 bases and J gave up 10 bases, with 13 bases separating them. The CDR3 spans 13 residues. Germline V CDR1 and CDR2: LNHDA, SQIVND (reference sequence). TCRdb's copy holds only in-frame clones and misses some; the assay was immunoSEQ multiplex PCR. Among about 120,000 clones listed, almost 95% were seen once. The receptor's source is an adult who received the AZD1222 COVID-19 vaccine. Sample: peripheral blood, taken 28 days after the second AZD1222 dose. The chain uses TRBV19 and TRBJ2-1; unclear D gene. This CDR3 reads CASSIFDPGEQFF. In DNA form, the CDR3 reads TGTGCCAGTAGTATTTTCGACCCCGGGGAGCAGTTCTTC.